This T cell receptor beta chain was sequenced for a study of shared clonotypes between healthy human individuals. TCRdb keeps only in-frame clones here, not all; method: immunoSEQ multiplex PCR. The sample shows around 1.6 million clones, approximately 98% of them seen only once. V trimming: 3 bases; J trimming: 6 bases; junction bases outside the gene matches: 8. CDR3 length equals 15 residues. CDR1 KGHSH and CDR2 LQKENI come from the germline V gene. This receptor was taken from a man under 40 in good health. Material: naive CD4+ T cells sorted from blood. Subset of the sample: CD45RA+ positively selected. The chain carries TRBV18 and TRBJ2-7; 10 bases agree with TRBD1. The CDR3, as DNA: TGTGCCAGCTCACCTCTGGGACAGGGGTCGGGCGAGCAGTACTTC. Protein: CASSPLGQGSGEQYF.